This is a list of T cell receptor beta chains from one sample in a study of blood T cell repertoires in COVID-19. Produced via immunoSEQ multiplex PCR; TCRdb's table is partial and in-frame only. Of about 200,000 clones listed, 75% to 90% are singletons. Source material: PBMCs or T cells enriched from blood (not recorded which). The receptors were sampled from a woman aged 25 to 39 who had recovered from COVID-19. The CDR3 runs from the conserved cysteine through the conserved F or W. D genes are given only for firm matches. Clone size is not always given. Where it is, it says once, few, many or a class for expanded clones.

>TRBV6-5|-|-|TRBJ1-3|11
CASSYGNTIYF
TGTGCCAGCAGCTATGGAAACACCATATATTTT
>TRBV15|-|-|TRBJ1-5|15
CATSRGGSPGEPQHF
TGTGCCACCAGCAGAGGGGGCTCCCCGGGGGAGCCCCAGCATTTT
>TRBV15|TRBD1|few|TRBJ1-2|15
CATSRVPTGGHGYTF
TGTGCCACCAGCAGGGTCCCCACAGGGGGCCATGGCTACACCTTC
>TRBV7-2|TRBD1|-|TRBJ2-7|16
CASSLAPTGGLEEQYF
TGTGCCAGCAGCTTAGCGCCGACAGGGGGCTTGGAGGAGCAGTACTTC
>TRBV19|TRBD2|-|TRBJ2-7|17
CASSRVYSGKGSYEQYF
TGTGCCAGTAGTAGGGTTTACAGCGGGAAGGGTAGCTACGAGCAGTACTTC
>TRBV5-1|-|-|TRBJ1-1|15
CASSLDTTTVTEAFF
TGCGCCAGCAGCTTGGATACGACAACTGTGACTGAAGCTTTCTTT
>TRBV4-3|-|-|TRBJ1-6|14
CASSQDHSSSPLHF
TGCGCCAGCAGCCAAGATCACAGTAGTTCGCCCCTCCACTTT
>TRBV2|-|-|TRBJ2-7|15
CASSPAGGRSYEQYF
TGTGCCAGCAGCCCGGCCGGGGGACGCTCCTACGAGCAGTACTTC
>TRBV5-6|-|once|TRBJ2-3|15
CASSLAGGRGIAQYF
TGTGCCAGCAGCTTGGCAGGTGGCAGGGGAATCGCGCAGTATTTT
>TRBV27|TRBD1|-|TRBJ1-3|14
CASSTGGSGNTIYF
TGTGCCAGCAGTACAGGGGGCTCTGGAAACACCATATATTTT
>TRBV7-2|-|-|TRBJ2-4|17
CASSPRAARQAKNIQYF
TGTGCCAGCAGTCCCCGGGCCGCCCGACAGGCCAAAAACATTCAGTACTTC
>TRBV7-2|-|once|TRBJ2-3|15
CASSLVRGLTDTQYF
TGTGCCAGCAGCTTAGTACGGGGTTTGACAGATACGCAGTATTTT
>TRBV12-5|TRBD2|-|TRBJ2-5|16
CASGSRLAGTQETQYF
TGTGCTAGTGGTTCAAGACTAGCGGGGACCCAAGAGACCCAGTACTTC
>TRBV7-8|TRBD2|-|TRBJ2-1|17
CASSLEGLRLTYNEQFF
TGTGCCAGCAGCTTAGAGGGACTAAGGCTTACTTACAATGAGCAGTTCTTC
>TRBV6-5|TRBD1|-|TRBJ1-2|13
CASKRQGADGYTF
TGTGCCAGCAAAAGACAGGGGGCAGATGGCTACACCTTC
>TRBV18|TRBD1|-|TRBJ2-4|17
CASSLGTGGAAKNIQYF
TGTGCCAGCTCACTAGGGACAGGGGGCGCAGCCAAAAACATTCAGTACTTC
>TRBV6-5|TRBD1|-|TRBJ1-1|14
CASSPQDRGTEAFF
TGTGCCAGCAGTCCCCAGGACAGGGGAACTGAAGCTTTCTTT
>TRBV10-3|-|-|TRBJ1-2|14
CAISESQGNYGYTF
TGTGCCATCAGTGAGTCGCAGGGCAACTATGGCTACACCTTC
>TRBV6-5|-|-|TRBJ1-4|13
CASSYSSGGKLFF
TGTGCCAGCAGTTACTCGTCGGGGGGAAAACTGTTTTTT
>TRBV7-2|-|-|TRBJ1-1|15
CASSLGAGLNTEAFF
TGTGCCAGCAGCTTAGGCGCAGGCTTGAACACTGAAGCTTTCTTT
>TRBV29-1|-|few|TRBJ1-1|16
CSVVGRERPMNTEAFF
TGCAGCGTTGTGGGGCGAGAGAGACCCATGAACACTGAAGCTTTCTTT
>TRBV19|-|once|TRBJ1-2|15
CASSTALRRLSGYTF
TGTGCCAGTAGTACAGCTCTGAGGAGATTGTCTGGCTACACCTTC
>TRBV7-9|TRBD1|-|TRBJ2-7|15
CASSPIYGTAYEQYF
TGTGCCAGCAGCCCGATATACGGGACAGCCTACGAGCAGTACTTC
>TRBV18|-|-|TRBJ2-6|18
CASSRPPRPNSGANVLTF
TGTGCCAGCTCCCGTCCTCCCAGGCCGAACTCTGGGGCCAACGTCCTGACTTTC
>TRBV2|-|-|TRBJ1-2|14
CASSDGGATYGYTF
TGTGCCAGCAGTGATGGGGGCGCAACTTATGGCTACACCTTC
>TRBV2|TRBD1|few|TRBJ2-3|14
CASSDRTGTDTQYF
TGTGCCAGCAGTGACCGGACAGGGACAGATACGCAGTATTTT
>TRBV7-7|-|-|TRBJ2-7|15
CASSWGTMDSYEQYF
TGTGCCAGCAGCTGGGGGACAATGGACTCCTACGAGCAGTACTTC
>TRBV9|-|-|TRBJ2-7|14
CASSLHTRENEQYF
TGTGCCAGCAGCTTACACACCAGGGAAAACGAGCAGTACTTC
>TRBV24-1|TRBD1|-|TRBJ1-2|14
CASRDREGNYGYTF
TGTGCCAGCCGGGACAGGGAGGGTAACTATGGCTACACCTTC
>TRBV6-2/TRBV6-3|-|-|TRBJ2-1|16
CASSSRAEPSYNEQFF
TGTGCCAGCAGCAGCAGGGCAGAGCCGTCCTACAATGAGCAGTTCTTC
>TRBV11-2|-|few|TRBJ2-7|14
CASSLPPQAYEQYF
TGTGCCAGCAGCCTTCCCCCACAGGCCTACGAGCAGTACTTC
>TRBV2|-|once|TRBJ1-5|14
CASRPGEGYKPQHF
TGTGCCAGCAGGCCGGGAGAGGGCTATAAGCCCCAGCATTTT
>TRBV19|-|-|TRBJ1-3|15
CASSIEGVRGNTIYF
TGTGCCAGTAGTATCGAGGGCGTCCGTGGAAACACCATATATTTT
>TRBV27|TRBD1|-|TRBJ1-1|15
CASIKNDRVNTEAFF
TGTGCCAGCATAAAAAACGACAGGGTAAACACTGAAGCTTTCTTT
>TRBV6-2/TRBV6-3|TRBD2|-|TRBJ2-1|15
CASSYSAGEGNEQFF
TGTGCCAGCAGTTATTCAGCGGGAGAGGGCAATGAGCAGTTCTTC
>TRBV19|TRBD1|-|TRBJ1-2|15
CASSIARDRSYGYTF
TGTGCCAGTAGTATAGCCCGGGACAGATCCTATGGCTACACCTTC
>TRBV18|-|-|TRBJ2-1|16
CASSPSLRTTYNEQFF
TGTGCCAGCTCACCCAGCCTCAGGACTACCTACAATGAGCAGTTCTTC
>TRBV27|-|-|TRBJ1-5|16
CASSLIWQYSNQPQHF
TGTGCCAGCAGTTTAATTTGGCAGTATAGCAATCAGCCCCAGCATTTT
>TRBV24-1|TRBD2|once|TRBJ2-3|17
CATSDSPTSGTTDTQYF
TGTGCCACCAGTGATTCTCCGACTAGCGGGACGACAGATACGCAGTATTTT
>TRBV19|TRBD1|once|TRBJ2-7|13
CATRQGVEYEQYF
TGTGCCACTCGACAGGGGGTTGAATACGAGCAGTACTTC
>TRBV6-5|TRBD1|-|TRBJ1-6|15
CASSLDRDSSSPLHF
TGTGCCAGCAGTTTGGACCGGGACAGTTCCTCACCCCTCCACTTT
>TRBV30|TRBD1|-|TRBJ1-2|15
CAWGRQLTGVNGYTF
TGTGCCTGGGGTAGGCAACTTACAGGGGTCAATGGCTACACCTTC
>TRBV7-6|-|once|TRBJ1-6|15
CASSSGQTYNSPLHF
TGTGCCAGCAGCTCCGGACAGACTTATAATTCACCCCTCCACTTT
>TRBV11-3|TRBD2|-|TRBJ2-1|15
CASSRTAGGLNEQFF
TGTGCCAGCAGCAGAACAGCGGGAGGCCTAAATGAGCAGTTCTTC
>TRBV6-2/TRBV6-3|-|few|TRBJ2-2|15
CASSYLGGSRGELFF
TGTGCCAGCAGTTACTTAGGTGGGAGCCGCGGGGAGCTGTTTTTT
>TRBV29-1|-|-|TRBJ1-5|13
CSVEVGSNQPQHF
TGCAGCGTTGAAGTCGGTAGCAATCAGCCCCAGCATTTT
>TRBV15|-|-|TRBJ1-1|17
CATSTLGAGALNTEAFF
TGTGCCACCAGCACCCTAGGGGCAGGGGCCCTGAACACTGAAGCTTTCTTT
>TRBV7-8|TRBD2|-|TRBJ2-3|15
CASSLSAGELDTQYF
TGTGCCAGCAGCTTATCAGCGGGAGAGTTGGATACGCAGTATTTT
>TRBV30|-|-|TRBJ2-1|17
CAWSGTPAGGPYNEQFF
TGTGCCTGGAGCGGTACCCCGGCAGGGGGGCCCTACAATGAGCAGTTCTTC
>TRBV20-1|-|-|TRBJ1-4|11
CSLSQYEKLFF
TGCAGTCTCTCACAGTATGAAAAACTGTTTTTT
>TRBV5-4|TRBD1|-|TRBJ1-4|14
CASSPDRGNEKLFF
TGTGCCAGCAGCCCAGACAGGGGTAATGAAAAACTGTTTTTT
>TRBV12-3/TRBV12-4|-|-|TRBJ2-7|13
CASSLRGGYEQYF
TGTGCCAGCAGTTTAAGAGGCGGCTACGAGCAGTACTTC
>TRBV10-2|-|once|TRBJ2-2|14
CASSTLSGTGELFF
TGCGCCAGCAGCACCCTGAGTGGTACCGGGGAGCTGTTTTTT
>TRBV15|-|-|TRBJ1-4|12
CATSSRVGKLFF
TGTGCCACCAGCAGCAGGGTCGGAAAACTGTTTTTT
>TRBV7-9|-|few|TRBJ1-1|13
CASRSEPDTEAFF
TGTGCCAGCAGGTCCGAGCCGGACACTGAAGCTTTCTTT